These 22 T cell receptor beta chains originate from one sample sequenced in a study of cytomegalovirus exposure and HLA in healthy donors. Use of 60 Vbeta and 13 Jbeta primers characterized the PCR. Profiling relied on immunoSEQ multiplex PCR, and the TCRdb table lists in-frame clones only, not all of them. The sample contains tens of thousands of clones, about two thirds of which appear only once. The material sequenced was PBMCs. All receptors derive from a human donor in good health.

The CDR3 loop is CASMGTVNTGELFF. The CDR3 coding sequence is TGCGCCAGCATGGGGACAGTAAACACCGGGGAGCTGTTTTTT. The chain has TRBV5-1 and TRBJ2-2; 7 nucleotides match TRBD1. The V segment lost 6 bases and the J segment 2 bases; nucleotides outside the gene matches: 4. Germline CDR1 reads SGHRS; CDR2 reads YFSETQ. The CDR3 has 14 amino acids.

The chain carries TRBV6-6 and TRBJ1-1, with TRBD1 identical over 8 bases. Looked up from germline, CDR1 is MNHNY and CDR2 is SVGAGI (reference sequence). The ends lost 7 bases at V and 6 bases at J; junction bases unmatched: 13. CDR3 length: 15 amino acids. This CDR3 is CASILAGQGNAEAFF. The CDR3 DNA follows: TGTGCCAGCATACTCGCCGGACAGGGAAACGCTGAAGCTTTCTTT.

The V gene is TRBV11-3, the J gene TRBJ2-3, with 7 bases fitting TRBD1. The germline CDR1 and CDR2 sequences are SGHNT and YENEEA. Unmatched junction bases numbered 2, after V lost 1 base and J lost 1 base. The CDR3 runs to 15 residues. In DNA, the CDR3 is TGTGCCAGCAGCTTAGGGACAGGTCGCACAGATACGCAGTATTTT. It encodes CASSLGTGRTDTQYF.

The chain recombines TRBV7-3 with TRBJ2-2; 9 nucleotides match TRBD1. From germline, CDR1 is SGHTA and CDR2 FQGTGA. CDR3 length: 17 amino acids. V was clipped by 5 bases and J by 1 base; unmatched bases: 8. The CDR3, as DNA: TGTGCCAGCAGCCCCTGGGGGACAGGGCAGAACACCGGGGAGCTGTTTTTT. Translating it yields CASSPWGTGQNTGELFF.

The chain has TRBV19 and TRBJ1-1, with 9 bases fitting TRBD1. Germline trimming cut 4 bases from V and 0 bases from J; bases unmatched to any gene: 0. Germline V gene lookup returns CDR1 LNHDA and CDR2 SQIVND (reference sequence). CDR3 length: 14 residues. The CDR3 loop reads CASSRTGVNTEAFF. The CDR3 region has the DNA TGTGCCAGTAGTAGGACAGGGGTGAACACTGAAGCTTTCTTT. Full variable domain (missing parts from reference TRBV19 and TRBJ1-1): DGGITQSPKYLFRKEGQNVTLSCEQNLNHDAMYWYRQDPGQGLRLIYYSQIVNDFQKGDIAEGYSVSREKKESFPLTVTSAQKNPTAFYLCASSRTGVNTEAFFGQGTRLTVV.

The chain carries TRBV5-6 and TRBJ2-7, with 11 positions matching TRBD1. The V gene's germline CDR1 is SGHDT and CDR2 YYEEEE. The CDR3 contains 15 residues. J gave up 5 bases and V 3 bases, and 7 bases lay outside the gene matches. Here the CDR3 reads CASSSLRTGGHEQYF. The DNA of the CDR3 is TGTGCCAGCAGCTCATTAAGGACAGGGGGCCACGAGCAGTACTTC.

The chain carries TRBV5-4 and TRBJ2-3, with 11 bases fitting TRBD2. This CDR3 spans 15 amino acids. CDR1 SGHNT and CDR2 YYREEE come from the germline V gene (reference sequence). The J segment lost 4 bases and the V segment lost 5 bases, leaving 6 bases of the junction unmatched. In DNA, the CDR3 is TGTGCCAGCAGTCTTAGCGGGGGGGCCTCAGATACGCAGTATTTT. Its protein is CASSLSGGASDTQYF.

The V gene is TRBV5-6, the J gene TRBJ2-7, with D perhaps TRBD2 (6 bases). The V gene lost 3 bases and the J gene lost 5 bases, with 18 bases spanning the gap. There are 15 residues in the CDR3. Germline assignment: CDR1 SGHDT and CDR2 YYEEEE. The CDR3, as DNA: TGTGCCAGCAGCTCGGGTGGGGGGATGGACAACGAGCAGTACTTC. Translation gives CASSSGGGMDNEQYF.

This clone was counted only a few times. V usage is TRBV4-3 and J usage is TRBJ2-5; 9 nucleotides line up with TRBD1. The germline V gene has CDR1 LGHNA and CDR2 YSLEER. This CDR3 spans 14 amino acids. Losses at the gene ends were 3 bases for V and 4 bases for J; bases not matched to a gene: 3. The CDR3 loop is CASSQLTGGETQYF. CDR3 coding DNA: TGCGCCAGCAGCCAGCTGACAGGGGGAGAGACCCAGTACTTC.

The rearrangement joins TRBV6-1 to TRBJ1-5; D possibly corresponds to TRBD1 (5 bases). Trimming pared 6 bases from V and 4 bases from J, leaving 16 bases between. Germline V lookup: CDR1 MNHNS, CDR2 SASEGT. This CDR3 is built from 15 residues. CDR3 in amino acids: CASRGQGVLNQPQHF. The CDR3 nucleotides read TGTGCCAGCAGGGGCCAGGGCGTCCTAAATCAGCCCCAGCATTTT.

This clone has just a few counts. The genes are TRBV7-9 and TRBJ1-4; a weak D match, TRBD1 (6 bases). CDR1 is SEHNR, CDR2 FQNEAQ, per germline (reference sequence). The germline V and J ends were trimmed by 3 bases and 8 bases, with 13 bases remaining between them. CDR3 length: 14 residues. The CDR3 loop reads CASSFGRGIEKLFF. The CDR3 nucleotides are TGTGCCAGCAGCTTTGGCAGGGGTATAGAAAAACTGTTTTTT.

The chain is built from TRBV18 and TRBJ2-2, with D unresolved. Germline CDR1 and CDR2: KGHSH and LQKENI. This CDR3 comprises 14 residues. V was cut by 3 bases and J by 4 bases, with 9 bases left in between. CDR3 loop: CASSPGRSTGELFF. In DNA form, the CDR3 reads TGTGCCAGCTCACCCGGCAGGTCCACCGGGGAGCTGTTTTTT. The full variable domain, its missing parts supplied by reference TRBV18 and TRBJ2-2, is NAGVMQNPRHLVRRRGQEARLRCSPMKGHSHVYWYRQLPEEGLKFMVYLQKENIIDESGMPKERFSAEFPKEGPSILRIQQVVRGDSAAYFCASSPGRSTGELFFGEGSRLTVL.

About this clone itself: This specimen includes other DNA sequences encoding the same CDR3. The chain joins TRBV5-6 to TRBJ1-2; weak D call: TRBD1 (6 bases). The germline V gene encodes CDR1 SGHDT and CDR2 YYEEEE. CDR3 length equals 14 residues. Trimming removed 3 bases from V and 4 bases from J, with 13 bases in between. The CDR3 DNA is TGTGCCAGCAGCTCGAACACAGGGTTCTATGGCTACACCTTC. It codes for CASSSNTGFYGYTF. Full variable domain (remainder filled in from reference TRBV5-6 and TRBJ1-2): DAGVTQSPTHLIKTRGQQVTLRCSPKSGHDTVSWYQQALGQGPQFIFQYYEEEERQRGNFPDRFSGHQFPNYSSELNVNALLLGDSALYLCASSSNTGFYGYTFGSGTRLTVV.

V gene TRBV5-5 combines with J gene TRBJ2-2, with D possibly being TRBD1 (5 bases). V lost 5 bases and J lost 0, with 14 bases in between. The CDR3 consists of 16 residues. Germline CDR1 reads SGHKS; CDR2 reads YYEKEE (reference sequence). Written as DNA, the CDR3 is TGTGCCAGCAGTCCCTATCAGGGAACGAACACCGGGGAGCTGTTTTTT. Translated: CASSPYQGTNTGELFF.

This clone has just a few counts. The chain has TRBV2 and TRBJ1-2; 7 bases are shared with TRBD1. J lost 2 bases, V lost 5 bases, and 8 bases had no gene match. Per the germline V gene, CDR1 is SNHLY and CDR2 is FYNNEI. There are 15 residues in the CDR3. The CDR3 region is CASSPRDSINYGYTF. Here the CDR3 DNA reads TGTGCCAGCAGTCCCCGGGACAGCATAAACTATGGCTACACCTTC.

This chain links TRBV23-1 with TRBJ2-3; 10 bases line up with TRBD2. TRBV23-1 is filed as an ORF, its function uncertain. The CDR3 has 17 residues. V was pared by 1 base and J by 1 base, with 5 bases of the junction left unmatched. The CDR3 here is CASSQYKRGGGTDTQYF. The CDR3 DNA reads as TGCGCCAGCAGTCAATATAAGCGGGGGGGCGGCACAGATACGCAGTATTTT.

The genes are TRBV19 and TRBJ2-7, with a tentative D call TRBD1 (6 bases). Germline V gene data show CDR1 as LNHDA and CDR2 as SQIVND (reference sequence). The CDR3 is 15 residues long. Trimming stripped 6 bases from V and 3 bases from J, with 18 bases between. CDR3 in DNA: TGTGCCAGTAGCGACCATGGACAGTCAAGCTACGAGCAGTACTTC. Protein: CASSDHGQSSYEQYF.

V gene TRBV7-2 combines with J gene TRBJ2-4, with 10 bases that match TRBD2. Germline CDR1 reads SGHTA; CDR2 reads FQGNSA. CDR3 length: 17 amino acids. V lost 2 bases and J lost 2; bases outside the gene matches: 6. In DNA, the CDR3 is TGTGCCAGCAGCTTATACAGCGGGGGGGCATCCAAAAACATTCAGTACTTC. It codes for CASSLYSGGASKNIQYF.

The gene calls are TRBV5-4 and TRBJ1-1, with D maybe TRBD1 (6 bases). Germline CDR1 and CDR2: SGHNT and YYREEE (reference sequence). V was cut by 4 bases and J by 1 base, with 17 bases left in between. The CDR3 is 16 amino acids. This CDR3 is CASSLSTGTPNTEAFF. The DNA for the CDR3 is TGTGCCAGCAGCCTTAGTACCGGGACACCGAACACTGAAGCTTTCTTT.

The sample holds a few counts of this clone. V is TRBV30 and J is TRBJ2-2, with D tentatively TRBD2 (5 bases). Germline loops: CDR1 GTSNPN, CDR2 SVGIG (reference sequence). V gave up 0 bases and J gave up 4 bases, with 6 bases separating them. The CDR3 is made up of 13 amino acids. The CDR3 sequence is CAWSVRGTGELFF. Here the CDR3 DNA reads TGTGCCTGGAGTGTACGGGGCACCGGGGAGCTGTTTTTT.

This sequence joins TRBV18 and TRBJ2-7; 10 positions agree with TRBD1. Germline CDR1 KGHSH, CDR2 LQKENI. There are 14 residues in the CDR3. V shed 3 bases and J 5 bases; nucleotides not matched to a gene: 4. CDR3 coding DNA: TGTGCCAGCTCACCCGGGACAGGGGATAACGAGCAGTACTTC. Protein: CASSPGTGDNEQYF.

On this clone: The junction does not match germline at one end; this may be a read error. The J gene is TRBJ2-5, the V gene TRBV7-2; D gene unclear. Germline CDR1 reads SGHTA; CDR2 reads FQGNSA. The CDR3 loop spans 11 amino acids. The CDR3 sequence is CASSLATRLDF. For the CDR3, the DNA is TGTGCCAGCAGCTTAGCGACCAGGTTAGACTTC. The variable domain in full, completed from reference TRBV7-2 and TRBJ2-5, reads GAGVSQSPSNKVTEKGKDVELRCDPISGHTALYWYRQSLGQGLEFLIYFQGNSAPDKSGLPSDRFSAERTGGSVSTLTIQRTQQEDSAVYLCASSLATRLDFGPGTRLLVL.